This T cell receptor beta chain stems from a study of cytomegalovirus exposure and HLA in healthy donors (dated by TCRdb to 2015 to 2018). Context from the whole study: An earlier analysis of approximately 550 of the donors reported about 250 Gb of sequence data and 117 million unique TCR beta sequences from approximately 180 million T cells. A separate validation cohort of roughly 130 different subjects was used in addition to the approximately 700-subject first cohort. Rather than using new phenotypic data, the later analysis identified candidate immune exposures from TCR beta sequences and from how often those sequences occurred across donors. The study used immunosequencing to profile the T cell repertoires of approximately 690 subjects and linked those repertoires to cytomegalovirus serostatus. Donor age, sex, ethnicity and CMV serostatus were collected together with the repertoire data. Class I and class II HLA loci were covered by the typing at four-digit resolution. In a later analysis, previously published TCR beta repertoires from some 640 donors were re-analyzed and high-resolution HLA genotyping was added so that TCR occurrence patterns could be studied. The study was designed to test whether signatures of past pathogen exposure could be identified by cataloging public T cell receptors. An earlier analysis of several hundred of the donors applied high-throughput TCR beta sequencing to assess whether each TCR beta V gene segment acted as functional or pseudogenic. An early release that covered about 640 HLA-typed donors contained approximately 320 gigabases of sequencing data and about 84 million unique TCR sequences. To predict cytomegalovirus infection status, the study brought together high-throughput TCR immunosequencing, statistical association of individual TCRs with disease status, and machine learning. Typing coverage varied by locus: roughly 620-630 donors for A, B, C, DRB1 and DQB1; some 520 for DQA1; over 600 for DPA1; around 450 for DPB1. The genetic ancestry cluster associated with self-reported Caucasian donors included approximately 85% of the approximately 430 genotyped donors. Four or five DR-DQ haplotypes were handled as single units for association and clustering because linkage in the cohort was strong. A later genetic analysis took genome-wide SNP genotypes for about 60% of the roughly 670 donors and used that subset as a discovery cohort. Across some 400 genotyped donors of the cohort, an average of roughly 230,000 unique TCR beta nucleotide sequences per donor were sequenced, and around 20% of those sequences were non-productive. Every repertoire in the discovery cohort had been generated on one and the same sequencing platform. Beyond this particular receptor, the publication reports: Because counts were too low, about 18 rarely observed V segments, including chromosome 9 orphons, were left out of the earlier analysis of 587 of the donors. In vitro tests confirmed that three of the cytomegalovirus-associated TCR beta chains recognize cytomegalovirus antigens. A total of 150 to 200 TCR beta chains were listed by the study as associated with cytomegalovirus. Because some donors lacked HLA typing at each locus, the association tests relied only on the typed subset. In an earlier analysis of approximately 590 of the donors, most TCR beta V segments were observed in productive rearrangements about 87% or about 30% of the time, broadly matching IMGT annotations. Only TCR beta chains were sequenced in this cohort, and the absence of alpha or paired-chain data limited detectable features. At a false discovery rate of 0.05, a later analysis linked 16,000 or so TCR beta sequences to specific HLA alleles. Across donors, most TCR sequences were observed very rarely, whereas some public TCRs were present in many individuals. In a later genetic analysis, fewer N-insertions in productive TCRs were reported among donors in an Asian-associated ancestry cluster than the roughly 700-donor mean. Some IMGT-functional V segments, including TRBV6-2 and TRBV6-3, could not be distinguished by the 87-base-pair reads and were therefore excluded. The classifier was reported to diagnose cytomegalovirus status with high specificity and sensitivity in both the original and validation cohorts. According to a later analysis, most CMV-associated TCR beta chains appeared to be HLA-restricted, and the HLA associations seemed to be driven largely by CMV exposure. V-gene and J-gene trimming of TCR beta chains was associated with a missense DCLRE1C variant in a later genetic analysis, and the association was replicated in an independent cohort. In a later analysis, the rate of TCR association differed among HLA loci, with DRB1 alleles having the most associated TCRs and HLA-C alleles having the fewest. A group of highly shared sequence variants was considered likely to be a technical artifact of the sequencing pipeline. Linkage disequilibrium might explain the correlated functional status among segregating V segments, but an unknown experimental factor could not be ruled out. Several of the top co-occurrence clusters appeared to be linked to parvovirus B19, influenza, CMV and Epstein-Barr virus, according to a later analysis. Assigning TCR associations to individual alleles was difficult when HLA alleles, especially DR and DQ, strongly co-occurred. A further reported finding was that TCR beta sequences accurately predicted the HLA-A and HLA-B alleles for most subjects in the first cohort. Roughly uniform sequencing depth across donors was assumed in presence/absence analyses, although this assumption may not hold. For the cohort, immune exposure information was limited to CMV serostatus. It was suggested by the authors that the approach could potentially be generalized to other disease states and immunological phenotypes. Compared with equally common non-associated chains, HLA-associated TCR beta chains in a later analysis were more clonally expanded and had lower generation probabilities.

The cohort comprised fewer than 700 healthy bone marrow donors. All cohort members were sampled while nominally healthy, although unrecorded immune exposures were likely present. The donor was CMV seronegative and belonged to the group of 350 to 400 seronegative cohort members. Every donor gave a peripheral blood sample, and the peripheral blood mononuclear cells from that sample were used for TCR beta sequencing. Genomic DNA was extracted from the blood cell samples with the Qiagen DNeasy Blood Extraction Kit. Library prep was done by the immunoSEQ multiplex PCR assay. The multiplex PCR relied on a mix of 60 forward primers for TCR Vbeta segments and 13 reverse primers for TCR Jbeta segments. The CDR3 region of rearranged TCR beta genes was amplified from genomic DNA with a multiplex PCR assay. On the Illumina HiSeq System, the amplified TCR beta libraries were sequenced as 87-base-pair reads. From the authors' description of their analysis: Across the 500 to 750 repertoires, a later analysis counted approximately 83 million unique TCR beta chains, 9 million to 14 million of which were shared by at least two donors. To remove PCR and sequencing errors, raw reads were error-corrected and collapsed into unique sequences using a nearest-neighbor algorithm that merged closely related sequences. Alignment of CDR3 sequences to IMGT reference sequences was used to assign V, D and J gene segments. For a sequence to be retained, a match of at least six nucleotides was required to both a V gene segment and a J gene segment. Rearrangements were called productive when the CDR3 lacked stop codons and stayed in frame with V and J; all others were non-productive. Following IMGT convention, CDR3 was defined as the stretch from the second conserved V-encoded cysteine up to the conserved J-encoded phenylalanine. The earlier analysis of more than 450 of the donors excluded sequences that lacked an unambiguous match to a single V gene segment. An earlier analysis of 587 of the donors called V segments functional above 56.7% productive rearrangements and segregating when the between-donor standard deviation exceeded 5%. A statistical classification framework was built for diagnosing cytomegalovirus status from the catalog of TCR beta chain sequences. V and J gene assignment, in a later analysis, came from comparing TCR nucleotide sequences with IMGT/GENE-DB human TR gene sequences. Using the TCRdist pipeline, a later analysis assigned CDR3 sequences along with most-parsimonious VDJ recombination scenarios. In a later analysis, every TCR beta chain was defined by the combination of its CDR3 amino acid sequence and its V-gene family, and reads without a unique V-gene family were dropped. In a later analysis, around 650 highly shared, low-generation-probability nucleotide sequences were removed to address suspected cross-contamination and a sequencing artifact. For each public chain, a later analysis derived a clonal expansion index from normalized ranks of inferred template counts within each repertoire. A later analysis computed generation probabilities with a VDJ recombination model fitted to out-of-frame rearrangements, and checked the results against IGoR. In a later analysis, TCR-TCR, TCR-HLA and TCR-CMV co-occurrence was scored with hypergeometric tests, and a repertoire-size bias correction was applied to TCR pairs. False discovery rates were estimated in a later analysis by permuting HLA or CMV assignments 20 times. In a later analysis, co-occurring TCRs were grouped using DBSCAN, with TCRdist sequence similarity added in when clustering inside HLA-allele-positive subsets. For co-occurrence clustering, repertoires with fewer than 30,000 or more than 120,000 public chains were excluded, along with 5 or 6 repertoires with anomalous nucleotide sharing. This is the immuneACCESS table as TCRdb keeps it, with only in-frame sequences that have V and J called. A part of the clones is gone; compared with another copy, unresolved V genes explain less than half, and the rest is unexplained. V and J calls plus clone size are reproduced from that table; the DNA served to infer D and trimming. In all, the sample holds approximately 150,000 clones, and 60% to 80% of those were seen once. Together, the top ten hold roughly 1.4% of the sample.

In regard to this clone: It has no known antigen specificity. Base qualities are not provided; no much larger clone lies one nucleotide away.

From cysteine to phenylalanine, the CDR3 is 16 amino acids long. CDR3 DNA only is kept here, 48 bases in frame from base 1. From V the trimming removes 6 bases and from J it removes 7 bases, while the gene matches leave 9 bases of the junction unaccounted for. CDR1 KGHSH and CDR2 LQKENI were looked up in the germline V gene. The TCR originated in a man aged 55 to 70 in good health and CMV-seronegative. The chain is made from TRBV18 and TRBJ2-1; 13 bases in the middle match TRBD2. The sample consisted of PBMCs. CDR3 loop: CASSPLLAGGVNEQFF. The DNA reads as follows: TGTGCCAGCTCTCCTTTACTAGCGGGAGGGGTTAATGAGCAGTTCTTC.